These T cell receptor beta chains were read from a single sample in a study of cytomegalovirus exposure and HLA in healthy donors. TCRdb's copy holds only in-frame clones and misses some; the assay was immunoSEQ multiplex PCR. Here the sample spans 160,000 or so clones, roughly 85% being singletons. Sequences were obtained from PBMCs. The receptors derive from a man between 18 and 29 years old in good health and CMV-seropositive. Both conserved end residues are part of each CDR3. The order of the fields is CDR3 protein, CDR3 DNA, D gene, V gene, clone size, J gene. A D gene is named only where the DNA matches it firmly. Not all rows give a size; the values are once, few, many and, for expanded clones, a class.

CASSQDINMNTEAFF	TGCGCCAGCAGCCAAGATATCAACATGAACACTGAAGCTTTCTTT	NA	TRBV4-1	NA	TRBJ1-1
CASSYTGGYYEQYF	TGTGCCAGCAGTTACACCGGGGGATATTACGAGCAGTACTTC	NA	TRBV6-5	NA	TRBJ2-7
CASSPGAPHDTQYF	TGCGCCAGCAGCCCGGGAGCGCCACACGATACGCAGTATTTT	NA	TRBV5-1	NA	TRBJ2-3
CASSLGPKRAYYEQYF	TGTGCCAGCAGCTTAGGTCCAAAGCGGGCGTACTACGAGCAGTACTTC	NA	TRBV7-8	NA	TRBJ2-7
CASSAAGRVNTEAFF	TGTGCCAGCAGTGCTGCCGGGAGAGTGAACACTGAAGCTTTCTTT	NA	TRBV27	once	TRBJ1-1
CASSLGQTSYEQYF	TGTGCCAGCAGCCTGGGACAGACTAGCTACGAGCAGTACTTC	NA	TRBV13	NA	TRBJ2-7
CASSVEGEQYF	TGTGCCAGCAGTGTTGAGGGCGAGCAGTACTTC	NA	TRBV2	NA	TRBJ2-7
CASSFRDRENQPQHF	TGTGCCAGCAGCTTCAGGGACAGGGAAAATCAGCCCCAGCATTTT	TRBD1	TRBV7-8	once	TRBJ1-5
CASTTWGGSPYF	TGTGCCAGCACCACGTGGGGGGGGTCACCCTACTTC	TRBD2	TRBV7-9	NA	TRBJ2-4
CATSRETDRGTTEAFF	TGTGCCACCAGCAGAGAAACCGACAGGGGAACGACTGAAGCTTTCTTT	TRBD1	TRBV15	NA	TRBJ1-1
CASSHEGFNEQFF	TGTGCCAGCAGCCACGAGGGTTTCAATGAGCAGTTCTTC	NA	TRBV4-2	NA	TRBJ2-1
CASSLEASGRGSYEQYF	TGTGCCAGCAGCCTAGAGGCTAGCGGGAGAGGCAGCTACGAGCAGTACTTC	TRBD2	TRBV5-6	NA	TRBJ2-7
CASSQDGESRRGELFF	TGCGCCAGCAGCCAAGATGGAGAGTCTAGGCGCGGGGAGCTGTTTTTT	NA	TRBV4-3	NA	TRBJ2-2
CASSLGDRYYKDYGYTF	TGTGCCAGCAGCTTGGGGGACAGATACTACAAAGATTATGGCTACACCTTC	TRBD1	TRBV7-2	NA	TRBJ1-2
CASSLEDRGRYEQYF	TGCGCCAGCAGCTTGGAAGACAGGGGTAGGTACGAGCAGTACTTC	TRBD1	TRBV5-1	NA	TRBJ2-7
CAISESEDRGNNQPQHF	TGTGCCATCAGTGAGTCGGAGGACAGGGGAAACAATCAGCCCCAGCATTTT	TRBD1	TRBV10-3	NA	TRBJ1-5
CSVEPRGTGELFF	TGCAGCGTTGAACCCCGCGGCACCGGGGAGCTGTTTTTT	NA	TRBV29-1	few	TRBJ2-2
CSVPATGGKGTEAFF	TGCAGCGTTCCCGCTACCGGGGGAAAGGGAACTGAAGCTTTCTTT	NA	TRBV29-1	NA	TRBJ1-1
CASSPTIIDEQFF	TGTGCCAGTAGTCCGACTATTATCGATGAGCAGTTCTTC	NA	TRBV19	NA	TRBJ2-1
CASSYVPWPQHF	TGTGCCAGCAGTTATGTCCCTTGGCCCCAGCATTTT	NA	TRBV6-6	NA	TRBJ1-5
CASSLQGLSYEQYF	TGTGCCAGCAGTCTCCAGGGTCTTTCCTACGAGCAGTACTTC	NA	TRBV28	NA	TRBJ2-7
CASSQDKQVYGYPF	TGTGCCAGCAGCCAAGATAAACAGGTCTATGGCTACCCCTTC	NA	TRBV4-2	NA	TRBJ1-2
CASSTLAGSSYNEQFF	TGTGCCAGCAGCACTCTAGCGGGGAGCTCCTACAATGAGCAGTTCTTC	TRBD2	TRBV7-8	NA	TRBJ2-1
CASSPRSPGNTEAFF	TGTGCCAGCAGTCCACGTAGCCCGGGAAACACTGAAGCTTTCTTT	NA	TRBV28	NA	TRBJ1-1
CASSLKMTGGNGYTF	TGTGCCAGCAGCTTGAAGATGACAGGTGGAAATGGCTACACCTTC	NA	TRBV5-8	NA	TRBJ1-2
CASMLSGATNEKLFF	TGTGCCAGCATGCTTTCAGGGGCAACTAATGAAAAACTGTTTTTT	NA	TRBV6-5	NA	TRBJ1-4